This TCR beta chain was identified during a study of T cells in localized non-small cell lung cancer. Study outcomes and limitations: Uninvolved adjacent lung had higher T cell clonality than tumor and all other tissues.

This clone counts as hyperexpanded. The antigen remains undetermined. The CDR3 extends over 14 amino acids. Germline V gene lookup returns CDR1 KGHSH and CDR2 LQKENI. The trim removed 5 bases at V and 3 bases at J, leaving 2 bases unmatched. Measured with immunoSEQ multiplex PCR; TCRdb has only the in-frame clones, and not every one. This table holds approximately 1,600 clones, 20% found once. Sample: lung tumor tissue, taken before any cancer treatment. The TCR was taken from a female donor over 55 with stage II lung adenocarcinoma. The V call is TRBV18, the J call TRBJ2-1; 9 nucleotides agree with TRBD1. CDR3 sequence reads: CASSGTGYYNEQFF. The CDR3 bases are TGTGCCAGCTCAGGGACAGGGTACTACAATGAGCAGTTCTTC.